Given below is one T cell receptor beta chain in context. The record originates from a study of blood T cell repertoires in COVID-19. Study-level information: The cDNA or gDNA used as material had been derived from T cells, B-cell-depleted T cells, or PBMCs.

Some clones are missing from TCRdb's copy, which holds only in-frame ones; the method was immunoSEQ multiplex PCR. The sample contains about 350,000 clones, over 80% of which appear only once. Germline V CDR1 and CDR2: GTSNPN, SVGIG (reference sequence). Trimming at V came to 5 bases and at J to 3 bases, leaving 5 bases not matched to a gene. CDR3 length: 13 amino acids. The genes are TRBV30 and TRBJ2-7; TRBD1 agrees at 9 bases. The sequencing input was peripheral blood. This clonotype was sampled from a woman aged 50 to 60 with COVID-19, enrolled during active disease. CDR3 protein: CAWGQGSVYEQYF. Written as DNA, the CDR3 is TGTGCCTGGGGACAGGGGTCTGTCTACGAGCAGTACTTC.